The sequence of this T cell receptor (beta chain) was determined in a study of molecular identifiers for immune sequencing clone quantification. Study-level background: Replicate runs used RNA from roughly 20,000 or 100,000 naive CD8 cells, which was split five ways into aliquots, and four of those aliquots were then sequenced.

Via MiXCR, TCRdb re-called the PCR reads, giving one row per CDR3 protein. The data show about 89,000 distinct CDR3 sequences, roughly 19% seen once. V was trimmed by 1 base and J by 4 bases, leaving 9 bases between them. CDR1 SGHDN and CDR2 FVKESK come from the germline V gene. The length of the CDR3 is 14 residues. At least ten counts were recorded for this clonotype. The origin of this receptor is a human donor in good health. Some libraries in this study had Jurkat cell RNA spiked in. The sample was naive CD8+ T cells from blood, with Jurkat cell RNA spiked in. Documented subset: FACS-sorted CD8+CD4-CCR7+CD45RA+ naive T cells. The J gene is TRBJ2-3, the V gene TRBV14; D is perhaps TRBD1 (5 bases). As DNA, the CDR3 is TGTGCCAGCAGCCAAGGGCAAGGGGCAGATACGCAGTATTTT. This sequence encodes CASSQGQGADTQYF.